This T cell receptor beta chain was observed in a study of blood T cell repertoires in COVID-19. This clone was recorded a few times. The length of the CDR3 is 15 residues. V was cut by 1 base and J by 5 bases, with 13 bases left in between. CDR1 and CDR2 (germline): MNHNS, SASEGT. Libraries were prepared by immunoSEQ multiplex PCR; TCRdb keeps only in-frame clonotypes and omits some of them. In the table there are nearly 250,000 clones, about 80% of which are singletons. The genes are TRBV6-1 and TRBJ2-3; a weak D match, TRBD1 (5 bases). Material: peripheral blood. The sequence derives from a woman at least 80 years old with acute or convalescent COVID-19. In nucleotides, the CDR3 is TGTGCCAGCAGTGAAGTGGCCGGTAGGGGAGATACGCAGTATTTT. Its translation: CASSEVAGRGDTQYF.